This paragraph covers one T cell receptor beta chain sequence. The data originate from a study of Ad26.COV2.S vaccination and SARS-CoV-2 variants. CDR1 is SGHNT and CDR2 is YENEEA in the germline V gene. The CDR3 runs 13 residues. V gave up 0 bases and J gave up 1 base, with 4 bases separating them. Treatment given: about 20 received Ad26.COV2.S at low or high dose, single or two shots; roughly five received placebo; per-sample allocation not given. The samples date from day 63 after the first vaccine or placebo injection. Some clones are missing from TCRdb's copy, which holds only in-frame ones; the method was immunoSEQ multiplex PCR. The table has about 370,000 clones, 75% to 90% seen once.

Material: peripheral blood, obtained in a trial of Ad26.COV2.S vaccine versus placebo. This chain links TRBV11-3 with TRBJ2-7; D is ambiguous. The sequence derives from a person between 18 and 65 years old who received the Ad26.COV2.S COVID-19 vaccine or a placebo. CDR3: CASSLDRSYEQYF. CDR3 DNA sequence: TGTGCCAGCAGCTTAGATCGTTCCTACGAGCAGTACTTC.